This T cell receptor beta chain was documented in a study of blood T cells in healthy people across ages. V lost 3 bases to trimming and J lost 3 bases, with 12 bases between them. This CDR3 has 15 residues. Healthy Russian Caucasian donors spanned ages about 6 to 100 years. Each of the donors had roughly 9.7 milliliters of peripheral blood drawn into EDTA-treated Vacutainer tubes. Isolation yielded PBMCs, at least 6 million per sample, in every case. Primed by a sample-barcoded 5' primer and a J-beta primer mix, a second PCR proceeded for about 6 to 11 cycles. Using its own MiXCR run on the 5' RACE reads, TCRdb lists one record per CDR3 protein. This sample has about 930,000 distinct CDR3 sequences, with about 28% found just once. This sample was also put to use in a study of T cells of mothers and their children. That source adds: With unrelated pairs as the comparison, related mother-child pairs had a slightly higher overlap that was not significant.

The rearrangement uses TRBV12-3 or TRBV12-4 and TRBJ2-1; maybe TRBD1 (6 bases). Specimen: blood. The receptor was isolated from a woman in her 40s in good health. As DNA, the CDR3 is TGTGCCAGCAGTTTTGCTTGGACAGACTACAATGAGCAGTTCTTC. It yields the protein CASSFAWTDYNEQFF.